This T cell receptor (beta chain) was recovered during a study of T cell responses to AZD1222 COVID-19 vaccine. Some clones are missing from TCRdb's copy, which holds only in-frame ones; the method was immunoSEQ multiplex PCR. The sample has about 120,000 clones, under 85% seen once. The CDR3 is 13 amino acids. Germline CDR1 is LGHDT and CDR2 is YNNKEL (reference sequence). V was shortened by 2 bases and J by 10 bases, with 14 bases between the two germline ends. The chain has TRBV3-1 (or the pseudogene TRBV3-2) and TRBJ1-1; weak D call: TRBD1 (5 bases). The sequencing used peripheral blood, collected on day 0 of AZD1222 vaccination. The source is an adult in good health. As DNA, the CDR3 is TGTGCCAGCAGCCAACGAGGGGTATCGCTAGCTTTCTTT. This translates into CASSQRGVSLAFF.